These T cell receptor beta chains were read from a single sample in a study of cytomegalovirus exposure and HLA in healthy donors. The table came from immunoSEQ multiplex PCR; TCRdb's copy has only in-frame clones and leaves some out. This sample carries around 99,000 clones, approximately 74% of them seen once, and the ten largest clones take 13% to 15%. Sequenced material: PBMCs. These receptors came from a woman aged 40 to 50 in good health and CMV-seropositive. The CDR3 runs from the conserved cysteine through the conserved F or W.

J gene: TRBJ1-3
V gene: TRBV6-1
CDR3 protein: CASRSGTGENTIYF

J gene: TRBJ1-4
V gene: TRBV27
CDR3 protein: CASSWTGGGEKLFF

J gene: TRBJ1-5
V gene: TRBV25-1
CDR3 protein: CASSVTGSNQPQHF

J gene: TRBJ2-7
V gene: TRBV18
CDR3 protein: CASSRPGQGSGEQYF

J gene: TRBJ1-4
V gene: TRBV4-3
CDR3 protein: CASSQEYRTAANEKLFF

J gene: TRBJ1-1
V gene: TRBV5-1
CDR3 protein: CASSPGKGGEAFF

J gene: TRBJ2-2
V gene: TRBV6-5
CDR3 protein: CASSYISAGELFF

J gene: TRBJ2-1
V gene: TRBV29-1
CDR3 protein: CSSNGLAGGGNEQFF

J gene: TRBJ1-6
V gene: TRBV6-6
CDR3 protein: CASRRDSSYNSPLHF

J gene: TRBJ1-2
V gene: TRBV30
CDR3 protein: CAWSPGTGNGYTF

J gene: TRBJ2-3
V gene: TRBV10-3
CDR3 protein: CAISPKGALTDTQYF

J gene: TRBJ2-2
V gene: TRBV5-1
CDR3 protein: CASSSGQGNTGELFF

J gene: TRBJ2-7
V gene: TRBV7-2
CDR3 protein: CASSLYLYEQYF

J gene: TRBJ1-1
V gene: TRBV6-1
CDR3 protein: CASSETGVNTEAFF

J gene: TRBJ1-2
V gene: TRBV6-5
CDR3 protein: CASSSNTKDYYGYTF

J gene: TRBJ2-5
V gene: TRBV5-1
CDR3 protein: CASSLGTSLGQETQYF

J gene: TRBJ2-1
V gene: TRBV19
CDR3 protein: CASSTIGTGGNEQFF

J gene: TRBJ2-2
V gene: TRBV29-1
CDR3 protein: CSVSGTIINTGELFF